These T cell receptor beta chains were read from a single sample in a study of shared clonotypes between healthy human individuals. The assay was immunoSEQ multiplex PCR, and TCRdb's table has in-frame clones only and misses some. The sample has roughly 1.5 million clones; 98% are singletons. Sequencing was performed on naive CD4+ T cells sorted from blood. These receptor sequences come from a man aged 30-40 years in good health. Both conserved end residues are part of each CDR3. Each record gives: J gene, CDR3 length, V gene, D gene, clone size, CDR3 DNA, CDR3 protein. The D gene is left open where the match is weak. Expanded clones get a size class; other rows say once, few or many, or leave the size out.

TRBJ2-7	11	TRBV25-1	.	.	TGTGCCAGCAGAGACCGGACAGAGCAGTACTTC	CASRDRTEQYF
TRBJ2-7	16	TRBV19	.	once	TGTGCCAGTAGTCCTGGAGTGAGCGGAGTTCTTTACGAGCAGTACTTC	CASSPGVSGVLYEQYF
TRBJ2-7	15	TRBV5-6	TRBD1	.	TGTGCCAGCAGCTTGGGTCAGGGGGCGACCTACGAGCAGTACTTC	CASSLGQGATYEQYF
TRBJ2-7	12	TRBV7-8	.	.	TGTGCCAGCAGCTTAGTCGGATCCGAGCAGTACTTC	CASSLVGSEQYF
TRBJ1-3	15	TRBV7-8	.	.	TGTGCCAGCAGCCTTTCGGGGGGCTCTGGAAACACCATATATTTT	CASSLSGGSGNTIYF
TRBJ2-7	16	TRBV7-9	TRBD2	.	TGTGCCAGCAGCTTAGCCAAATTAGCGGGAGGATACGAGCAGTACTTC	CASSLAKLAGGYEQYF
TRBJ2-5	15	TRBV5-5	.	.	TGTGCCAGCACCCCCTGGAGGGCAGCCCAAGAGACCCAGTACTTC	CASTPWRAAQETQYF
TRBJ2-7	16	TRBV4-3	TRBD2	.	TGCGCCAGCAGCCAAGACTGGACTAGCGGGGCCTACGAGCAGTACTTC	CASSQDWTSGAYEQYF
TRBJ1-5	15	TRBV5-5	TRBD1	.	TGTGCCAGCAGCTTGACAGGGGAGCCCAATCAGCCCCAGCATTTT	CASSLTGEPNQPQHF
TRBJ1-2	13	TRBV29-1	.	.	TGCAGCGTTGAAAGGCCAGGTGGCTATGGCTACACCTTC	CSVERPGGYGYTF
TRBJ2-1	15	TRBV7-2	TRBD2	.	TGTGCCAGCAGCTTGTTTAGCGGGAGTGGGAATGAGCAGTTCTTC	CASSLFSGSGNEQFF
TRBJ2-7	16	TRBV4-1	TRBD1	.	TGCGCCAGCAGCCAGGACAGGGTGTGGGCAGAATACGAGCAGTACTTC	CASSQDRVWAEYEQYF
TRBJ2-4	16	TRBV27	.	.	TGTGCCAGCAGCCCGACCGGTGTGGGGGCCAAAAACATTCAGTACTTC	CASSPTGVGAKNIQYF
TRBJ2-1	17	TRBV2	TRBD2	.	TGTGCCAGCGGGACTAGCGGGAGCCACACAACCGACAATGAGCAGTTCTTC	CASGTSGSHTTDNEQFF
TRBJ1-1	18	TRBV7-6	TRBD1	.	TGTGCCAGCAGCTTAGTGAGACAGGGGGCGGTCGGGAACACTGAAGCTTTCTTT	CASSLVRQGAVGNTEAFF
TRBJ2-1	19	TRBV7-5	.	.	TGTGTCAGAAGCTTATTCCTGAGAATAGCTAGAGGCTCCTACAATGAGCAGTTCTTC	CVRSLFLRIARGSYNEQFF
TRBJ2-7	15	TRBV5-6	.	.	TGTGCCAGCAGCCCGGCCTGGGCGGTCTGGTACGAGCAGTACTTC	CASSPAWAVWYEQYF
TRBJ1-2	14	TRBV6-1	.	.	TGTGCCAGCAGTGAACCCGACAGGATCTATGGCTACACCTTC	CASSEPDRIYGYTF
TRBJ1-1	13	TRBV5-1	.	.	TGCGCCAGCAGCCCGACACCCAACACTGAAGCTTTCTTT	CASSPTPNTEAFF
TRBJ2-7	15	TRBV28	TRBD2	.	TGTGCCAGCAGTAGCTCAGTTTGGGAGGGCTACGAGCAGTACTTC	CASSSSVWEGYEQYF
TRBJ2-3	15	TRBV19	.	.	TGTGCCAGTAGTATGGTCGTCGGCCTCACAGATACGCAGTATTTT	CASSMVVGLTDTQYF
TRBJ2-7	16	TRBV15	TRBD1	.	TGTGCCACCAGCAGAGGCCGGGACAGGGATTTGGGCGAGCAGTACTTC	CATSRGRDRDLGEQYF
TRBJ2-1	18	TRBV2	TRBD2	.	TGTGCCAGCAACGGTGATCAAGGCGGGAGGAGCTCCTACAATGAGCAGTTCTTC	CASNGDQGGRSSYNEQFF
TRBJ2-7	16	TRBV5-4	.	.	TGTGCCAGCAGCTTAGGAGGACAGAACCCTGCCTACGAGCAGTACTTC	CASSLGGQNPAYEQYF
TRBJ2-5	13	TRBV7-6	.	.	TGTGCCAGCAGCTCCTTAGGGCAAGAGACCCAGTACTTC	CASSSLGQETQYF
TRBJ2-2	17	TRBV18	.	once	TGTGCCAGCTCACCACTCCGACTCCCAGGGTTGGCCGGGGAGCTGTTTTTT	CASSPLRLPGLAGELFF
TRBJ2-5	10	TRBV29-1	.	.	TGCAGCGTTGAAATGGGGACCCAGTACTTC	CSVEMGTQYF
TRBJ2-7	16	TRBV28	.	.	TGTGCCAGCAGTTTCGAGAGGGTGGGGAGAGCATACGAGCAGTACTTC	CASSFERVGRAYEQYF
TRBJ1-3	16	TRBV4-3	.	.	TGCGCCAGCAGCCAAGGGACACGGGTGGACCGAAACACCATATATTTT	CASSQGTRVDRNTIYF
TRBJ2-7	15	TRBV11-2	TRBD2	.	TGTGCCAGCAGCCGGACTAGCGGGACGCCCTACGAGCAGTACTTC	CASSRTSGTPYEQYF
TRBJ2-7	13	TRBV5-1	.	once	TGCGCCACCCGCAGGGGAGGCGGCTACGAGCAGTACTTC	CATRRGGGYEQYF
TRBJ2-3	12	TRBV7-2	.	.	TGTGCCAGCAGCTTCTCGCAAGATACGCAGTATTTT	CASSFSQDTQYF
TRBJ2-2	14	TRBV6-1	.	.	TGTGCCAGCAGTGAACTACTGTCGACCGGGGAGCTGTTTTTT	CASSELLSTGELFF
TRBJ2-1	16	TRBV7-2	TRBD2	.	TGTGCCAGCAGCCGGACTAGCGGGTCCTCCTACAATGAGCAGTTCTTC	CASSRTSGSSYNEQFF
TRBJ2-2	15	TRBV5-8	.	.	TGTGCCAGCAGCTTGGAGGGACAAAACACCGGGGAGCTGTTTTTT	CASSLEGQNTGELFF
TRBJ1-4	15	TRBV6-5	.	.	TGTGCCAGCAGCCTAAAAGGCATAGGCGGTGAAAAACTGTTTTTT	CASSLKGIGGEKLFF
TRBJ2-2	14	TRBV11-3	TRBD1	.	TGTGCCAGCAAACAGGGGATGGGAACCGGGGAGCTGTTTTTT	CASKQGMGTGELFF
TRBJ2-7	16	TRBV5-5	.	.	TGTGCCAGCAGCTCGAGGGCGTCGGGTCTACCCTACGAGCAGTACTTC	CASSSRASGLPYEQYF
TRBJ2-7	9	TRBV20-1	.	.	TGCAGTGCTAGTAAGCCGCAGTACTTC	CSASKPQYF
TRBJ2-1	15	TRBV28	.	.	TGTGCCAGCAGTTCAGCGGTTAGCTCCTACAATGAGCAGTTCTTC	CASSSAVSSYNEQFF